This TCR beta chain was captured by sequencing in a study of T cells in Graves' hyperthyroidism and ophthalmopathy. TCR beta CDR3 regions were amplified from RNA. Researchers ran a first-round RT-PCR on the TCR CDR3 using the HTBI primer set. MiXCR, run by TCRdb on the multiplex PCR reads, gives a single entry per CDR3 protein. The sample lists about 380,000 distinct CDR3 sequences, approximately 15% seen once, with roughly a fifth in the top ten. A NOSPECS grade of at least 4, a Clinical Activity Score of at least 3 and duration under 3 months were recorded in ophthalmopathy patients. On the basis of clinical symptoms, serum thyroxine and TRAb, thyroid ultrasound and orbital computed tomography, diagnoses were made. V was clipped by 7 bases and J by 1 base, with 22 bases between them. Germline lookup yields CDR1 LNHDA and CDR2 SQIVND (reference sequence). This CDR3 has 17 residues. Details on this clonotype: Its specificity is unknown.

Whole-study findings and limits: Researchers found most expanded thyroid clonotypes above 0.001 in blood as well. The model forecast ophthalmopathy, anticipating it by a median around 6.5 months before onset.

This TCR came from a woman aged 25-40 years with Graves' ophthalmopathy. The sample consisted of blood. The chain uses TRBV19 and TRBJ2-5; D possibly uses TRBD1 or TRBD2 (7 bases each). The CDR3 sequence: CASKRGKRDSLQETQYF. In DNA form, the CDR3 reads TGTGCCAGTAAACGGGGGAAGCGGGACAGCCTCCAAGAGACCCAGTACTTC. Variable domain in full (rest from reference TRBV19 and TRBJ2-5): DGGITQSPKYLFRKEGQNVTLSCEQNLNHDAMYWYRQDPGQGLRLIYYSQIVNDFQKGDIAEGYSVSREKKESFPLTVTSAQKNPTAFYLCASKRGKRDSLQETQYFGPGTRLLVL.